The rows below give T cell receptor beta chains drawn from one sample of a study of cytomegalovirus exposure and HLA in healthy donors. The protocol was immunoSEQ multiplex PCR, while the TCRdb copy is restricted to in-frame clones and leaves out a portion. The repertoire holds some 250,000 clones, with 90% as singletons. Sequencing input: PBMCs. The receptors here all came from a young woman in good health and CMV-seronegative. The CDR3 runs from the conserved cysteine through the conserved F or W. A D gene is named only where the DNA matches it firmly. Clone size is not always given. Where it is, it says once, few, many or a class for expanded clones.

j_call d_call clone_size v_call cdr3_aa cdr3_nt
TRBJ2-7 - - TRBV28 CASSRPPGLGGYEQYF TGTGCCAGCAGCCGGCCTCCGGGACTGGGAGGTTACGAGCAGTACTTC
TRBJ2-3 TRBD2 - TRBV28 CASSPSTSGSAGTQYF TGTGCCAGCAGTCCGTCGACTAGCGGGTCCGCGGGTACGCAGTATTTT
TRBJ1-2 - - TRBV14 CASSRTDPLGYTF TGTGCCAGCAGCCGGACAGACCCCTTGGGCTACACCTTC
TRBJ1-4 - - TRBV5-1 CASSQAGEKLFF TGCGCCAGCAGCCAGGCGGGGGAAAAACTGTTTTTT
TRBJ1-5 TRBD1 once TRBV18 CASSPGTGFDQPQHF TGTGCCAGCTCACCGGGGACAGGGTTTGATCAGCCCCAGCATTTT
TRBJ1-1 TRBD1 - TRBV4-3 CASSQGDSDTEAFF TGCGCCAGCAGCCAAGGGGACAGCGACACTGAAGCTTTCTTT
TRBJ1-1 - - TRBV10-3 CAIRTGTEETEAFF TGTGCCATCAGGACCGGGACTGAAGAAACTGAAGCTTTCTTT
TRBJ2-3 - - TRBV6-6 CASGGVSTDTQYF TGTGCCAGCGGAGGGGTAAGCACAGATACGCAGTATTTT
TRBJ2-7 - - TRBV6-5 CASSSTGSYEQYF TGTGCCAGCAGTTCTACAGGGTCCTACGAGCAGTACTTC
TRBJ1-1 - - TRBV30 CAWSRGHPNTEAFF TGTGCCTGGAGTCGTGGACACCCGAACACTGAAGCTTTCTTT
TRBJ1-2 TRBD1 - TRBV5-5 CASSLAKTGRSYGYTF TGTGCCAGCAGCTTGGCGAAGACAGGGAGGTCCTATGGCTACACCTTC
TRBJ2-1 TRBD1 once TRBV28 CASSWTGGSQDEQFF TGTGCCAGCAGTTGGACAGGGGGCTCTCAAGATGAGCAGTTCTTC
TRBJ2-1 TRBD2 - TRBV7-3 CASSFRETSVGSEQFF TGTGCCAGCAGCTTTAGGGAGACTAGCGTGGGCTCTGAGCAGTTCTTC
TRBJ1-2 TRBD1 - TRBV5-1 CASTNHPGQGMNGYTF TGCGCCAGCACCAACCACCCGGGACAGGGTATGAATGGCTACACCTTC
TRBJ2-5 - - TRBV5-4 CASSWLTVGLQYF TGTGCCAGCAGCTGGTTGACAGTGGGGCTCCAGTACTTC
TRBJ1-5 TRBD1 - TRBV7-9 CASSPEGQGSQPQHF TGTGCCAGCAGCCCAGAGGGACAGGGGAGTCAGCCCCAGCATTTT
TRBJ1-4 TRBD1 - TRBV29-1 CSVHGQGGEKLFF TGCAGCGTTCACGGACAGGGGGGCGAAAAACTGTTTTTT
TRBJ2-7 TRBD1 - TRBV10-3 CAISAPGQGVDEQYF TGTGCCATCAGTGCCCCGGGCCAGGGGGTAGACGAGCAGTACTTC
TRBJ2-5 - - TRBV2 CASSGETLNQETQYF TGTGCCAGCAGTGGTGAGACACTTAATCAAGAGACCCAGTACTTC
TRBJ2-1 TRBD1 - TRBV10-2 CASTIARDRVRNEQFF TGCGCCAGCACCATTGCCCGGGACAGGGTTAGAAATGAGCAGTTCTTC
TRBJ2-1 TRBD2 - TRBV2 CASKGQLAGFNEQFF TGTGCCAGCAAGGGGCAACTAGCGGGGTTTAATGAGCAGTTCTTC
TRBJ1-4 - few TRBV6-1 CASSELRKPDPSGKLFF TGTGCCAGCAGTGAGCTTCGAAAGCCGGACCCCAGCGGAAAACTGTTTTTT
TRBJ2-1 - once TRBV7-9 CASSFWATYNEQFF TGTGCCAGCAGCTTCTGGGCCACCTACAATGAGCAGTTCTTC
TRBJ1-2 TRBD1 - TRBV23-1 CASSHPLTGYNGYTF TGCGCCAGCAGTCACCCCCTGACAGGGTATAATGGCTACACCTTC
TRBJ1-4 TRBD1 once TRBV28 CASSTGQGYEKLFF TGTGCCAGCAGCACGGGACAGGGTTATGAAAAACTGTTTTTT
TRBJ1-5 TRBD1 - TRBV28 CASRTGTTQPQHF TGTGCCAGCAGGACAGGGACGACTCAGCCCCAGCATTTT
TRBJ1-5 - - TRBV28 CASSYPITTSNQPQHF TGTGCCAGCAGTTACCCCATTACAACGAGCAATCAGCCCCAGCATTTT
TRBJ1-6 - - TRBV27 CASSLRESNSPLHF TGTGCCAGCAGTTTGAGGGAGAGCAATTCACCCCTCCACTTT